This T cell receptor beta chain was sequenced for a study of beta chain features in type 1 diabetes. The study's findings and limits: TCRB rearrangement may or may not be influenced by HLA type; here this remained unresolved. Among patients with Type 1 diabetes, TCRB CDR3s were moderately but significantly shorter in every one of the four CD4+ subsets. Compared to healthy donors, patients appeared to have naive, central memory and Treg TCRB repertoires that were more alike.

Sort purity for all populations was recorded as exceeding 98%. The CDR3 runs 15 residues. Germline loops: CDR1 SGHAT, CDR2 FQNNGV. After removal of 5 bases from V and 7 bases from J, the junction contained 13 bases not matched to a gene. Reverse transcription of all isolated RNA meant that expressed TCRB transcripts were sequenced. Libraries were prepared by immunoSEQ multiplex PCR; TCRdb keeps only in-frame clonotypes and omits some of them. The top ten hold about 0.019% of the sample, which has about 370,000 clones, about 15% seen once. For this clone: Its antigen is undetermined.

V usage is TRBV11-2 and J usage is TRBJ2-7; 8 nucleotides match TRBD1. This receptor was taken from a young woman in good health. Specimen: naive CD4+ T cells from blood. This CDR3 reads CASSKGYQGAKEQYF. CDR3 DNA sequence: TGTGCCAGCAGCAAGGGCTACCAGGGGGCGAAGGAGCAGTACTTC. The full variable domain, rest sourced from reference TRBV11-2 and TRBJ2-7, is EAGVAQSPRYKIIEKRQSVAFWCNPISGHATLYWYQQILGQGPKLLIQFQNNGVVDDSQLPKDRFSAERLKGVDSTLKIQPAKLEDSAVYLCASSKGYQGAKEQYFGPGTRLTVT.